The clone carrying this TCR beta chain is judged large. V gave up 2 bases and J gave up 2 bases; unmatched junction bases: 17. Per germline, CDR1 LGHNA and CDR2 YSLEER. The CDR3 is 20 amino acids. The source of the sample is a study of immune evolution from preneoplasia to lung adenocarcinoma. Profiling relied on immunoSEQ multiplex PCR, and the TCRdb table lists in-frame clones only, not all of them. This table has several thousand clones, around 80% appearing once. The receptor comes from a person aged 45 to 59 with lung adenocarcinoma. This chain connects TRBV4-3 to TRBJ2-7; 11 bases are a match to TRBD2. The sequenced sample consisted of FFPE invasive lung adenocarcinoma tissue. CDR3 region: CASSQFRGLAGGLQTYEQYF. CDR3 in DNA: TGCGCCAGCAGCCAATTCAGGGGCCTAGCGGGAGGCTTGCAGACCTACGAGCAGTACTTC.